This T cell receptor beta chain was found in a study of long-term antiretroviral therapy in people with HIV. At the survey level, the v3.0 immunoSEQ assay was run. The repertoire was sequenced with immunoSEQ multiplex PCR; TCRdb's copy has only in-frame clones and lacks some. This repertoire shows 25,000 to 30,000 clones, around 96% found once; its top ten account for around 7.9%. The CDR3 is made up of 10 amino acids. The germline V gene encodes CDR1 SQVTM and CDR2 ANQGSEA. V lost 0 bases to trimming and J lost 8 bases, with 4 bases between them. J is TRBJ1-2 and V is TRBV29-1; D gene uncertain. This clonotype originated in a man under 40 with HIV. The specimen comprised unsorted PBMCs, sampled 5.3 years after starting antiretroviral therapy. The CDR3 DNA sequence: TGCAGCGTTGAAGATGACGGCTACACCTTC. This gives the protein CSVEDDGYTF.